The next 24 T cell receptor beta chains were all read from a single sample in a study of blood T cell repertoires in COVID-19. Sequenced by immunoSEQ multiplex PCR; TCRdb stores in-frame clones only, minus some. The repertoire holds 240,000 or so clones, with roughly 80% as singletons. Specimen: peripheral blood. Receptors originate from a woman aged 60-75 years with active or convalescent COVID-19.

A few counts support this clone. This chain links TRBV10-1 with TRBJ2-1; 7 bases are shared with TRBD1. The V and J ends lost 5 bases and 6 bases, in that order; junction bases with no gene match: 10. The V gene's germline CDR1 is WNHNN and CDR2 SYGVQD (reference sequence). CDR3 length: 15 residues. CDR3 loop: CASSSRQGESNEQFF. The CDR3 bases are TGCGCCAGCAGTTCACGACAGGGAGAGTCCAATGAGCAGTTCTTC.

J is TRBJ2-1 and V is TRBV27, with 7 bases fitting TRBD2. J was trimmed by 10 bases and V by 1 base; bases with no gene match: 13. The CDR3 runs 16 residues. Looked up from germline, CDR1 is MNHEY and CDR2 is SMNVEV (reference sequence). This CDR3 is CASSLWSSGRSNEQFF. The CDR3 DNA reads as TGTGCCAGCAGTTTATGGTCTAGCGGCCGCTCGAACGAGCAGTTCTTC.

The J gene is TRBJ2-1, the V gene TRBV11-2; 7 bases align to TRBD1. The CDR3 totals 16 residues. Germline values: CDR1 SGHAT, CDR2 FQNNGV. Trimming removed 5 bases from V and 0 bases from J; junction bases left unmatched: 7. The CDR3 sequence: CASSLNRDSSYNEQFF. The CDR3 DNA reads TGTGCCAGCAGCCTAAACCGGGACAGCTCCTACAATGAGCAGTTCTTC. Based on the CDR3 plus reference TRBV11-2 and TRBJ2-1, the full variable domain is EAGVAQSPRYKIIEKRQSVAFWCNPISGHATLYWYQQILGQGPKLLIQFQNNGVVDDSQLPKDRFSAERLKGVDSTLKIQPAKLEDSAVYLCASSLNRDSSYNEQFFGPGTRLTVL.

This clone is a singleton in its sample. The genes are TRBV7-6 and TRBJ1-1; the D gene is possibly TRBD1 (5 bases). Germline assignment: CDR1 SGHVS and CDR2 FNYEAQ. The CDR3 is 14 amino acids. V was clipped by 4 bases and J by 1 base, with 10 bases between them. The CDR3 region is CASSSGMWNTEAFF. Here the CDR3 DNA reads TGTGCCAGCAGCTCAGGGATGTGGAACACTGAAGCTTTCTTT.

Worth noting for this clone: An end of the junction does not agree with germline; a read error may underlie this. The chain couples TRBV6-2 or TRBV6-3 to TRBJ1-1; no firm D call. This CDR3 region has 13 residues. Germline V gene lookup returns CDR1 MNHEY and CDR2 SVGEGT. The CDR3 sequence: CASSYARHPDAFF. Written as DNA, the CDR3 is TGTGCCAGCAGTTACGCCCGACACCCTGACGCTTTCTTT.

The chain uses TRBV19 and TRBJ2-3; 13 bases map to TRBD2. This CDR3 spans 17 amino acids. With 3 bases clipped from V and 3 bases from J, the junction kept 6 bases outside the gene matches. Germline V gene data show CDR1 as LNHDA and CDR2 as SQIVND (reference sequence). In DNA form, the CDR3 reads TGTGCCAGTAGTATCCAAGCGACTAGCGGGGGGACAGATACGCAGTATTTT. Its translation is CASSIQATSGGTDTQYF.

The chain joins TRBV6-5 to TRBJ1-5; 7 bases map to TRBD1. Germline CDR1 reads MNHEY; CDR2 reads SVGAGI. CDR3 length: 14 residues. With 7 bases clipped from V and 2 bases from J, the junction kept 5 bases outside the gene matches. In DNA, the CDR3 is TGTGCCAGCACCAGACAGGGTGGCAATCAGCCCCAGCATTTT. This gives the protein CASTRQGGNQPQHF.

CDR3 nucleotides: TGTGCCAGCAGACAATGGGGAGGCCCCGGGGCCAACGTCCTGACTTTC. The encoded protein is CASRQWGGPGANVLTF. The chain couples TRBV11-2 to TRBJ2-6; TRBD2 might be the D (6 bases). This CDR3 spans 16 amino acids. Trimming shortened V by 6 bases and J by 4 bases, and 16 bases separated the two germline ends. CDR1 and CDR2 (germline): SGHAT, FQNNGV.

For the CDR3, the DNA is TGTGCCAGCAGCGTAAGATCAGGGGACGCAGATACGCAGTATTTT. Its protein is CASSVRSGDADTQYF. The rearrangement uses TRBV9 and TRBJ2-3; a weak D match, TRBD1 (6 bases). The CDR3 totals 15 residues. The V end lost 1 base, the J end lost 4 bases, and 13 bases lay between the germline ends. Germline V gene data show CDR1 as SGDLS and CDR2 as YYNGEE. Full variable domain (rest looked up from reference TRBV9 and TRBJ2-3): DSGVTQTPKHLITATGQRVTLRCSPRSGDLSVYWYQQSLDQGLQFLIQYYNGEERAKGNILERFSAQQFPDLHSELNLSSLELGDSALYFCASSVRSGDADTQYFGPGTRLTVL.

V gene TRBV4-1 combines with J gene TRBJ1-5, with D tentatively TRBD1 (5 bases). Germline V CDR1 and CDR2: MGHRA, YSYEKL. The CDR3 runs to 15 residues. Between the trimmed V and J ends, which lost 1 base and 6 bases, there was a span of 13 bases. The CDR3 sequence: CASSQVEGSAQPQHF. CDR3 in DNA: TGCGCCAGCAGCCAAGTGGAGGGGTCTGCTCAGCCCCAGCATTTT.

V usage is TRBV27 and J usage is TRBJ1-1; D gene unclear. The CDR3 runs 14 residues. The germline V gene encodes CDR1 MNHEY and CDR2 SMNVEV (reference sequence). V was pared by 3 bases and J by 1 base, with 9 bases between. CDR3 sequence: CASSFRPRNTEAFF. In nucleotides, the CDR3 is TGTGCCAGCAGTTTCAGGCCGCGGAACACTGAAGCTTTCTTT.

The CDR3 coding sequence is TGTGCCAGCAGCTTTTCGCGACAGATTAGCAATCAGCCCCAGCATTTT. This translates into CASSFSRQISNQPQHF. The chain couples TRBV5-5 to TRBJ1-5, with D maybe TRBD1 (5 bases). CDR1 is SGHKS, CDR2 YYEKEE, per germline (reference sequence). Trimming pared 2 bases from V and 0 bases from J, leaving 12 bases between. This CDR3 has 16 amino acids.

This clone has more than one count but fewer than ten. The chain recombines TRBV30 with TRBJ1-5, with TRBD1 identical over 8 bases. There are 14 residues in the CDR3. With 5 bases clipped from V and 7 bases from J, the junction kept 10 bases outside the gene matches. Germline lookup yields CDR1 GTSNPN and CDR2 SVGIG (reference sequence). The CDR3 DNA is TGTGCCTGGGCTCCCGGGACAGGCGGACAGCCCCAGCATTTT. It yields the protein CAWAPGTGGQPQHF.

V and J are TRBV3-1 (or the pseudogene TRBV3-2) and TRBJ1-3; the D gene is possibly TRBD1 (5 bases). The CDR3 extends over 17 amino acids. From germline, CDR1 is LGHDT and CDR2 YNNKEL (reference sequence). The V end lost 3 bases, the J end lost 0 bases, and 15 bases lay between the germline ends. The CDR3 here is CASSQSAGIFSGNTIYF. CDR3 coding DNA: TGTGCCAGCAGCCAGTCCGCAGGGATTTTCTCTGGAAACACCATATATTTT.

The rearrangement uses TRBV11-3 and TRBJ2-7, with D perhaps TRBD2 (6 bases). Trimming took off 5 bases at V and 3 bases at J, with 14 bases between the two ends. Per the germline V gene, CDR1 is SGHNT and CDR2 is YENEEA. This CDR3 has 14 residues. The CDR3 is CASSPGSGGYEQYF. The CDR3 DNA is TGTGCCAGCAGCCCCGGGAGTGGTGGCTACGAGCAGTACTTC.

The chain is built from TRBV27 and TRBJ1-2; weak D call: TRBD1 (5 bases). Germline CDR1 and CDR2: MNHEY and SMNVEV (reference sequence). There are 14 residues in the CDR3. V was clipped by 3 bases and J by 1 base, with 9 bases between them. The CDR3, as DNA: TGTGCCAGCAGTTTCCGGCAGGGTAACTATGGCTACACCTTC. This codes for CASSFRQGNYGYTF.

The table lists this clone with a few counts. V and J are TRBV4-2 and TRBJ1-2; D perhaps matches TRBD1 (5 bases). Trimming removed 1 base at V and 5 bases at J, with 14 bases between. Germline CDR1 is LGHNA and CDR2 is YNFKEQ. This CDR3 contains 15 residues. CDR3 loop: CASSQVGRVWYGYTF. The DNA of the CDR3 is TGTGCCAGCAGCCAAGTGGGCAGGGTATGGTATGGCTACACCTTC.

This chain links TRBV6-2 or TRBV6-3 with TRBJ2-5, with unresolved D. Germline lookup yields CDR1 MNHEY and CDR2 SVGEGT. V was clipped by 6 bases and J by 7 bases, with 9 bases between them. The length of the CDR3 is 11 residues. CDR3 protein: CASSPLRTQYF. The CDR3 DNA is TGTGCCAGCAGCCCGCTGAGGACCCAGTACTTC.

V is TRBV18 and J is TRBJ2-5; 13 nucleotides line up with TRBD2. V shed 5 bases, J shed 5 bases, and the junction held 2 bases outside the gene matches. CDR1 and CDR2 (germline): KGHSH, LQKENI. This CDR3 spans 14 amino acids. CDR3 loop: CASSSTSGGETQYF. DNA for the CDR3: TGTGCCAGCTCATCGACTAGCGGGGGGGAGACCCAGTACTTC.

In DNA, the CDR3 is TGTGCCAGTAGTATAGGGGGGACAGGGCTCAATAATCAGCCCCAGCATTTT. It codes for CASSIGGTGLNNQPQHF. V usage is TRBV19 and J usage is TRBJ1-5, with TRBD1 identical over 9 bases. The CDR3 has 17 residues. The J segment lost 4 bases and the V segment lost 1 base, leaving 8 bases of the junction unmatched. From germline, CDR1 is LNHDA and CDR2 SQIVND (reference sequence).

About this clone itself: Within the sample, other DNA sequences also encode this same CDR3. The V gene is TRBV12-3 or TRBV12-4, the J gene TRBJ2-7; 8 bases align to TRBD1. V shed 7 bases and J 3 bases; nucleotides not matched to a gene: 5. The CDR3 has 13 residues. The chain's CDR3 is CASNRQGNYEQYF. DNA for the CDR3: TGTGCCAGCAATCGACAGGGGAACTACGAGCAGTACTTC.

V and J are TRBV5-1 and TRBJ2-7; D possibly corresponds to TRBD2 (6 bases). The CDR3 contains 15 residues. The ends were cut back, 5 bases at V and 7 bases at J, with 22 bases in the middle. Germline CDR1 SGHRS, CDR2 YFSETQ. For the CDR3, the DNA is TGCGCCAGCAGTTCCTCCGGGACTTCTCCTGGGGAGCAGTACTTC. Translated, it gives CASSSSGTSPGEQYF.

This clone came up a few times. The chain couples TRBV2 to TRBJ1-2; 8 bases fit TRBD1. The V and J ends lost 6 bases and 6 bases, in that order; junction bases with no gene match: 6. This CDR3 is built from 13 residues. Germline CDR1 reads SNHLY; CDR2 reads FYNNEI. The CDR3 sequence: CASREQTGDGYTF. The CDR3 DNA is TGTGCCAGCAGGGAGCAGACAGGGGATGGCTACACCTTC.

The chain links TRBV6-6 to TRBJ1-4; 7 nucleotides align to TRBD1. Looked up from germline, CDR1 is MNHNY and CDR2 is SVGAGI (reference sequence). Unmatched junction bases numbered 7, after V lost 4 bases and J lost 5 bases. The CDR3 runs 15 residues. CDR3: CASSFLGTVNEKLFF. The CDR3 DNA sequence: TGTGCCAGCAGTTTCCTCGGGACAGTAAATGAAAAACTGTTTTTT.